Reported below is one TCR beta chain. Antigen specificity is unknown. The protocol was immunoSEQ multiplex PCR, while the TCRdb copy is restricted to in-frame clones and leaves out a portion. The top ten clones hold less than 3% of a sample with about 150,000 clones, 87% of them seen once. The sample originates from a study of T cell responses to AZD1222 COVID-19 vaccine. Study-level information: It was second doses at about 4 or about 12 weeks that were pooled.

Study results and limitations: The study found Spike-specific TCR breadth and depth rose after two AZD1222 doses. The donor group comprised mostly white British people and more females; the analysis possibly underestimated clonal diversity. Close to half of spike-specific TCRs reportedly recognize unmutated variant regions.

CDR1 and CDR2 (germline): MGHDK, SYGVNS. Deletions cut 3 bases from V and 1 base from J, with 13 bases between. The CDR3 spans 15 residues. Sequenced here: peripheral blood, sampled on day 0 of AZD1222 vaccination. This receptor was identified in an adult in good health. The rearrangement joins TRBV25-1 to TRBJ2-7; possible D gene TRBD1, 6 bases. CDR3 nucleotide sequence: TGTGCCAGCAGTGAGTACAGGGCCGGGTCCTACGAGCAGTACTTC. Protein sequence: CASSEYRAGSYEQYF.